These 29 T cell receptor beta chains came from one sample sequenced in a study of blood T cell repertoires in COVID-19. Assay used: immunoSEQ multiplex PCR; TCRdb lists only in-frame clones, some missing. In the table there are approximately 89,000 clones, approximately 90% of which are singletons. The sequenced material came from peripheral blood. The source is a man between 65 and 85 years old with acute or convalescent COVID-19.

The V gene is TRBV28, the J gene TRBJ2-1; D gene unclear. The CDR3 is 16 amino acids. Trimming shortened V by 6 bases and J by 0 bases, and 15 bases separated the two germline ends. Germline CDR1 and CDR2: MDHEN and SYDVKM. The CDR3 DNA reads TGTGCCAGCAGCTCTTCGATCCGGAGCTCCTACAATGAGCAGTTCTTC. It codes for CASSSSIRSSYNEQFF. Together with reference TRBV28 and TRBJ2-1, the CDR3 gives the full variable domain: DVKVTQSSRYLVKRTGEKVFLECVQDMDHENMFWYRQDPGLGLRLIYFSYDVKMKEKGDIPEGYSVSREKKERFSLILESASTNQTSMYLCASSSSIRSSYNEQFFGPGTRLTVL.

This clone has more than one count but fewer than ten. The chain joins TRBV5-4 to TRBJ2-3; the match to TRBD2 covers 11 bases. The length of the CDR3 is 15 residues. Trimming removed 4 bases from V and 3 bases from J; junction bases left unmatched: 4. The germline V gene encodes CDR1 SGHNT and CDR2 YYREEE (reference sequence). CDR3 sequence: CASSHSGGVTDTQYF. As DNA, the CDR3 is TGTGCCAGCAGCCATAGCGGGGGGGTTACAGATACGCAGTATTTT.

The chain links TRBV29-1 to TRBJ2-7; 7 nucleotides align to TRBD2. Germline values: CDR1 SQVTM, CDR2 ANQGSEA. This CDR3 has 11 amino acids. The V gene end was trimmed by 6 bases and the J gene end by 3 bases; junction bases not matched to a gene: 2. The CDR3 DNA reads TGCAGCGTGGGGGGGGGCTACGAGCAGTACTTC. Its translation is CSVGGGYEQYF.

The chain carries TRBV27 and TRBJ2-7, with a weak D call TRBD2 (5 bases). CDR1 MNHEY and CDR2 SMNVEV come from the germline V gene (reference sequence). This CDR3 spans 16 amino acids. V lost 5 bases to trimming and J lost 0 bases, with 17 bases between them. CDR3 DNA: TGTGCCAGCAGTCGACCGGGATTCAAGGTCTCCTACGAGCAGTACTTC. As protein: CASSRPGFKVSYEQYF.

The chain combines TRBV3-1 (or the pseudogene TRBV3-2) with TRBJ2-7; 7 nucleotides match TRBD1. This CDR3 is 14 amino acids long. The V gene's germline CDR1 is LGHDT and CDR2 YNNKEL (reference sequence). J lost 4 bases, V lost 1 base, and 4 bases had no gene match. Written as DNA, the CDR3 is TGTGCCAGCAGCCAAGTGGGCAGGGGGTACGAGCAGTACTTC. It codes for CASSQVGRGYEQYF.

The CDR3 spells CASSQAGSFEAFF. The CDR3 DNA sequence: TGTGCCAGCAGCCAAGCAGGTTCCTTTGAAGCTTTCTTT. The chain links TRBV14 to TRBJ1-1; D gene ambiguous. The germline V gene encodes CDR1 SGHDN and CDR2 FVKESK. The V end was cut by 1 base, the J end by 7 bases, with 10 bases between. This CDR3 is built from 13 residues.

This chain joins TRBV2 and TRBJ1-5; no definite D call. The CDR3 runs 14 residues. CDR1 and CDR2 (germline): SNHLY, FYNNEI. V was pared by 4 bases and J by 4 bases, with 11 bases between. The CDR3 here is CASSARSGNQPQHF. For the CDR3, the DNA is TGTGCCAGCAGTGCCCGATCCGGGAATCAGCCCCAGCATTTT.

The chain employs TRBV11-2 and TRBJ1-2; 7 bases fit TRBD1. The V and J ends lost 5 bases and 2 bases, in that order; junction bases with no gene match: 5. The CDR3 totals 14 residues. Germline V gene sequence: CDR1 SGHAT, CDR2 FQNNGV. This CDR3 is CASSTTGYNYGYTF. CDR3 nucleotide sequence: TGTGCCAGCAGCACGACAGGGTACAACTATGGCTACACCTTC.

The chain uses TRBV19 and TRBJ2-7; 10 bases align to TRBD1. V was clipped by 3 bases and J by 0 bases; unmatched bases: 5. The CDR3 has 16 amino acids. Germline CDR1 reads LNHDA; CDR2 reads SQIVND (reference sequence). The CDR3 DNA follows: TGTGCCAGTAGTATCCCGGGACAGGGGTACTCCTACGAGCAGTACTTC. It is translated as CASSIPGQGYSYEQYF.

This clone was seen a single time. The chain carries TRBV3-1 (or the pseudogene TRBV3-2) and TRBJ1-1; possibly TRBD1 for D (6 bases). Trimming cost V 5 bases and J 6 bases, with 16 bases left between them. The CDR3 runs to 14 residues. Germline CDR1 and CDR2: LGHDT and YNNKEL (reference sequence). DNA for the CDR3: TGTGCCAGCAGCGTCGGGGGGGCGTCGGCTGAAGCTTTCTTT. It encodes CASSVGGASAEAFF.

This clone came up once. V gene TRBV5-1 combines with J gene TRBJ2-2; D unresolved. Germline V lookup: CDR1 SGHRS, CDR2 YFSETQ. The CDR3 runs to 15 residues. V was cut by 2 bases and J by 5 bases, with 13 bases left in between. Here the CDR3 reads CASSLSRSGTGELFF. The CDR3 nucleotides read TGCGCCAGCAGCTTATCCCGCTCCGGGACCGGGGAGCTGTTTTTT.

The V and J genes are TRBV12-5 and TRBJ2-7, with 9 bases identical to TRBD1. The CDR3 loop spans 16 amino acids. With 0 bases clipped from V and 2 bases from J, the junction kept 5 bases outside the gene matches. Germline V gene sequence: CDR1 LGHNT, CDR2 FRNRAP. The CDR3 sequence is CASGLVGTGFAYEQYF. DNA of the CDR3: TGTGCTAGTGGTTTGGTAGGGACAGGGTTCGCCTACGAGCAGTACTTC.

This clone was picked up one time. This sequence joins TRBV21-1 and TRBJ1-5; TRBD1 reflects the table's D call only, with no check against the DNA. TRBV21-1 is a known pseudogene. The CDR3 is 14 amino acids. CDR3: CASNTGTSGQPQHF. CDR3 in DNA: TGTGCCAGCAACACAGGGACCTCAGGCCAGCCCCAGCATTTT.

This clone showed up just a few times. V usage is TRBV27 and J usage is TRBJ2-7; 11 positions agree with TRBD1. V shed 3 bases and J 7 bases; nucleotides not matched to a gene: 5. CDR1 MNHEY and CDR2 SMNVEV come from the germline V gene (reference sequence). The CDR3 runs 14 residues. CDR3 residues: CASSLDRGLGEQYF. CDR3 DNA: TGTGCCAGCAGTTTGGACAGGGGGCTGGGAGAGCAGTACTTC.

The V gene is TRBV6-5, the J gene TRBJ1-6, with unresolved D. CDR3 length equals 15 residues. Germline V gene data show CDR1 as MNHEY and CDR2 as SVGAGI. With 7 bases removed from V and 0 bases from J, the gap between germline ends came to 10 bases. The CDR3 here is CASTILASYNSPLHF. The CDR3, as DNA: TGTGCCAGCACTATCCTCGCCTCCTATAATTCACCCCTCCACTTT.

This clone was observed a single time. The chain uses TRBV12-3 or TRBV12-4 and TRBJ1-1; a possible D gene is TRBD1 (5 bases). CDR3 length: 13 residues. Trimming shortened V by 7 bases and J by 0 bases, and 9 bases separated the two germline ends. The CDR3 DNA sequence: TGTGCCAGCACCGGACAATTGAACACTGAAGCTTTCTTT. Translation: CASTGQLNTEAFF.

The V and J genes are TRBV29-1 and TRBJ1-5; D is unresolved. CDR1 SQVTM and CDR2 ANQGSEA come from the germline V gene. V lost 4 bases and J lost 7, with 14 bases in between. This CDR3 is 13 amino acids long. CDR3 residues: CSVVAGSGQPQHF. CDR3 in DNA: TGCAGCGTTGTAGCGGGGAGTGGGCAGCCCCAGCATTTT. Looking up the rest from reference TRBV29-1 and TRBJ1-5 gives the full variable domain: SAVISQKPSRDICQRGTSLTIQCQVDSQVTMMFWYRQQPGQSLTLIATANQGSEATYESGFVIDKFPISRPNLTFSTLTVSNMSPEDSSIYLCSVVAGSGQPQHFGDGTRLSIL.

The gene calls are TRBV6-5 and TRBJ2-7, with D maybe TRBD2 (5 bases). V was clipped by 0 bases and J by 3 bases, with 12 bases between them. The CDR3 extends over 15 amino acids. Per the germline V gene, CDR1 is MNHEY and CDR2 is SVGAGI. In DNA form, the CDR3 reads TGTGCCAGCAGTTACTCGATCAGCGGCGTCTACGAGCAGTACGTC. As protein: CASSYSISGVYEQYV.

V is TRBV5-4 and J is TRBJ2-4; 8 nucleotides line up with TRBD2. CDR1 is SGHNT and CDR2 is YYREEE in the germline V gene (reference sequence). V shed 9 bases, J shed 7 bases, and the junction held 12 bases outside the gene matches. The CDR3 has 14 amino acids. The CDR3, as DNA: TGTGCCACCAACCGGGGGGGCCTGGGGAACATTCAGTACTTC. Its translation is CATNRGGLGNIQYF.

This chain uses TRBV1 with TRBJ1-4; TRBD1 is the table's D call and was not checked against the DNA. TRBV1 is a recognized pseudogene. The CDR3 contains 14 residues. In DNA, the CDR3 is TGCACCAGCAGAGCGGACAGGGGTTGTGAAAAACTGTTTTTT. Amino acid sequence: CTSRADRGCEKLFF.

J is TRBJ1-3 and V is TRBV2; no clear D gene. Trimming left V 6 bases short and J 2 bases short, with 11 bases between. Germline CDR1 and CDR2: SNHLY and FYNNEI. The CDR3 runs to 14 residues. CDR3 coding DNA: TGTGCCAGCAGCGACAACCCGCCTGGAAACACCATATATTTT. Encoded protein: CASSDNPPGNTIYF.

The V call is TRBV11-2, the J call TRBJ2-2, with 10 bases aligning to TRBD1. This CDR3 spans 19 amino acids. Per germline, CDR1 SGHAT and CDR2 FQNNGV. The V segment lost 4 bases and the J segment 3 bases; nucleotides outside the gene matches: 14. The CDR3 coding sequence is TGTGCCAGCAGCTCCAAATTCCGAGGGGGGACAGGGGACACCGGGGAGCTGTTTTTT. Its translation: CASSSKFRGGTGDTGELFF.

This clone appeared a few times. This chain's CDR3 is CASTAGGSGYGYTF. DNA for the CDR3: TGTGCCAGTACGGCAGGAGGATCGGGCTATGGCTACACCTTC. This chain links TRBV19 with TRBJ1-2; no reliable D call. The V gene lost 7 bases and the J gene lost 4 bases, with 16 bases spanning the gap. From germline, CDR1 is LNHDA and CDR2 SQIVND (reference sequence). This CDR3 is 14 amino acids long.

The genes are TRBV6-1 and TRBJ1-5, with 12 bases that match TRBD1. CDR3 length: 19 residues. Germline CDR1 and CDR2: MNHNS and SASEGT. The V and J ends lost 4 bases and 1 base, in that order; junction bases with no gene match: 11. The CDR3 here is CASSAPPGQGAGSNQPQHF. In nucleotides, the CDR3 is TGTGCCAGCAGTGCACCCCCGGGACAGGGGGCGGGAAGCAATCAGCCCCAGCATTTT.

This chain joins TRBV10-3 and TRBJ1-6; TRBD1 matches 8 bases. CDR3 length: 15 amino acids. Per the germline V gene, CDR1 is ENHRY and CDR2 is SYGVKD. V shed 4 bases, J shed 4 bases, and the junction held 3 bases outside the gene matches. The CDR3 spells CAISAGGEYNSPLHF. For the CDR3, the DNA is TGTGCCATCAGTGCAGGGGGCGAGTATAATTCACCCCTCCACTTT.

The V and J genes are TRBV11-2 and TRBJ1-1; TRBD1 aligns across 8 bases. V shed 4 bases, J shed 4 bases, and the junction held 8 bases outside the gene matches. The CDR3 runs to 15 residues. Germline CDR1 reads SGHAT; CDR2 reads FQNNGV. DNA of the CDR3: TGTGCCAGCAGCTCCCTACAGGGGGGTCTCACTGAAGCTTTCTTT. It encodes CASSSLQGGLTEAFF.

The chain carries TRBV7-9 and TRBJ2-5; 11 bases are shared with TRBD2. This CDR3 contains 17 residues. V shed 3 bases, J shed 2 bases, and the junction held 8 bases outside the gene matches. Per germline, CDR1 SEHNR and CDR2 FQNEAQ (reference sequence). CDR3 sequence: CASSFTATSGEQETQYF. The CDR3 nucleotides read TGTGCCAGCAGCTTCACCGCGACTAGCGGGGAACAAGAGACCCAGTACTTC.

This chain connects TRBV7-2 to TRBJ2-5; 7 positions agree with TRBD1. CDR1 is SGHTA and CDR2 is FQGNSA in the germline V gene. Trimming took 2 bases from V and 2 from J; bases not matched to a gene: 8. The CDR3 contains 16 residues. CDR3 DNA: TGTGCCAGCAGCTTATCCTCGACAGGGTCTCAAGAGACCCAGTACTTC. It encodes CASSLSSTGSQETQYF.

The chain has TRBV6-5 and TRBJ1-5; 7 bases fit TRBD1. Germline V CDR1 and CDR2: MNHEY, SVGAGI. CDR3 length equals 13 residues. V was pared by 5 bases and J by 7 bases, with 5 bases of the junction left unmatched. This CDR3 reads CASSKQQGQPQHF. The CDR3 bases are TGTGCCAGCAGTAAACAACAGGGGCAGCCCCAGCATTTT.